This T cell receptor beta chain was retrieved from a study of blood T cells in healthy people across ages. Study findings and constraints: More naive CD4+ cells and higher diversity marked long-lived donors relative to aged donors.

A J-beta primer mix and a sample-barcoded 5' primer were used in a second PCR of roughly 6 to 12 cycles. TCRdb recomputed calls from the 5' RACE reads with MiXCR, one row per CDR3 protein. The top ten clones hold under 8% of a sample with more than 1.4 million distinct CDR3 sequences, around two fifths of them seen once. The donors, healthy Caucasians from Russia, were aged about 6 to 90. The sample, approximately 10 milliliters of peripheral blood, was drawn from each donor. The ends lost 3 bases at V and 4 bases at J; junction bases unmatched: 4. The CDR3 is 16 amino acids. There are a few counts of this clonotype. What it binds is not known.

This TCR was recovered from a woman aged 18-29 years in good health. Sequences were obtained from blood. This chain uses TRBV12-3 or TRBV12-4 with TRBJ2-1; 12 bases are shared with TRBD2. The CDR3, as DNA: TGTGCCAGCAGTTTTGGGCTAGCGGGGGGGTACAATGAGCAGTTCTTC. This codes for CASSFGLAGGYNEQFF.